What follows are 4 T cell receptor beta chains derived from one specimen sequenced in a study of molecular identifiers for immune sequencing clone quantification. TCRdb fed the PCR reads into MiXCR, producing one record per CDR3 protein. The table lists approximately 93,000 distinct CDR3 sequences, approximately 23% of them singletons, with about 0.8% in the top ten. The source material was naive CD8+ T cells from blood, with Jurkat cell RNA spiked in. Subset: FACS-sorted CD8+CD4-CCR7+CD45RA+ naive T cells. Receptors originate from a human donor in good health. Some libraries in this study had Jurkat cell RNA spiked in.

About this clonotype itself: This may be a read error, as it is one base from a much larger clone. This chain joins TRBV7-2 and TRBJ2-5; D call uncertain. The CDR3 is 14 residues long. Germline CDR1 and CDR2: SGHTA and FQGNSA. V was trimmed by 9 bases and J by 2 bases, leaving 16 bases between them. CDR3 nucleotides: TGTGCCAGGAGCCTGCTGGCCGGGCAAGAGACCCAGTACTTC. Amino acids: CARSLLAGQETQYF.

The chain links TRBV27 to TRBJ2-6; weak D call: TRBD1 (6 bases). Trimming took 5 bases from V and 4 from J, leaving 9 bases between them. This CDR3 region has 14 residues. From germline, CDR1 is MNHEY and CDR2 SMNVEV (reference sequence). CDR3 residues: CASSTGIGANVLTF. The CDR3 coding sequence is TGTGCCAGCAGTACAGGGATCGGGGCCAACGTCCTGACTTTC.

Only a few counts were recorded for this clonotype. The J gene is TRBJ2-7, the V gene TRBV19; D gene unclear. The germline V and J ends were trimmed by 3 bases and 3 bases, with 9 bases remaining between them. The CDR3 is made up of 13 amino acids. Germline values: CDR1 LNHDA, CDR2 SQIVND (reference sequence). The CDR3 DNA reads TGTGCCAGTAGTATGAAGATAAACTACGAGCAGTACTTC. Translating gives CASSMKINYEQYF.

In its sample, this clonotype was seen many times. V gene TRBV9 combines with J gene TRBJ2-3, with TRBD1 matching 7 bases. V lost 0 bases and J lost 2; bases outside the gene matches: 3. CDR3 length equals 15 residues. Per the germline V gene, CDR1 is SGDLS and CDR2 is YYNGEE. CDR3 sequence: CASSVGGGHTDTQYF. The CDR3 coding sequence is TGTGCCAGCAGCGTAGGAGGGGGCCACACAGATACGCAGTATTTT.